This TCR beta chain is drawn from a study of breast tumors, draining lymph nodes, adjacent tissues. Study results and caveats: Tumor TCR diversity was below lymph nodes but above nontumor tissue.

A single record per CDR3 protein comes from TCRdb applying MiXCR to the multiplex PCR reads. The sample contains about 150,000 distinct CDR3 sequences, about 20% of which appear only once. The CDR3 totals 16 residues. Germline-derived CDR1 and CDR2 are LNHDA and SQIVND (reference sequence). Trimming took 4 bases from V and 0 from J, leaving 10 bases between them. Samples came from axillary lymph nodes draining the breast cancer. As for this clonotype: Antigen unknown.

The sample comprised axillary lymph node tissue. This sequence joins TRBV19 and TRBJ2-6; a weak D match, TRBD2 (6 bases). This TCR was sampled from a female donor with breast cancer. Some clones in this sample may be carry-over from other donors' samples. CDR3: CASSTGDGSGANVLTF. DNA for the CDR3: TGTGCCAGTAGTACGGGGGACGGCTCTGGGGCCAACGTCCTGACTTTC.